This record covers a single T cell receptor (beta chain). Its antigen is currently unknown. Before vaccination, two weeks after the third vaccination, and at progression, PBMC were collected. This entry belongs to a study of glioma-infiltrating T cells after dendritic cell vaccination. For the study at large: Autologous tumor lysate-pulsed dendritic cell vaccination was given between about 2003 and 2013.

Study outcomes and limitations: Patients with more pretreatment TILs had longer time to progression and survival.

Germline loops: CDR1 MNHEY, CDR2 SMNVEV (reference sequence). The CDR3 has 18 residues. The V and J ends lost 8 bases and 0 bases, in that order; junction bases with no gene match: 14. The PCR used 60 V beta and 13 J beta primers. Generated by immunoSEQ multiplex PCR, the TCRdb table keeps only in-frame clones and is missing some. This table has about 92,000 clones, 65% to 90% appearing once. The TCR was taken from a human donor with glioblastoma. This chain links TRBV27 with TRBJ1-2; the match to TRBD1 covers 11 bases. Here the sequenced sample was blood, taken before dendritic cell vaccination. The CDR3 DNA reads TGTGCCAGCCACACCTTCGGGACAGGGGGATCCCCTAACTATGGCTACACCTTC. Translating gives CASHTFGTGGSPNYGYTF.